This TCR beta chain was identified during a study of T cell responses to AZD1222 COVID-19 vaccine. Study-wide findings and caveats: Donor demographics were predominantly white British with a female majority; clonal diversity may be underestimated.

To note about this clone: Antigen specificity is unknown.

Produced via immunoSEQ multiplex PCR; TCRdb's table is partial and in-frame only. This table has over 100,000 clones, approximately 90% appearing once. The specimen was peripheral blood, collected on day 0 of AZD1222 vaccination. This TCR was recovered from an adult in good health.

For the CDR3, the DNA is TGTGCCAGCAGCCAAGATGGTCTAGCGAGAACCTACAATGAGCAGTTCTTC. Its protein product is CASSQDGLARTYNEQFF. The gene calls are TRBV4-2 and TRBJ2-1; possible D gene TRBD2, 6 bases. Germline CDR1 and CDR2: LGHNA and YNFKEQ. The CDR3 sequence is 17 residues long. The ends were cut back, 0 bases at V and 2 bases at J, with 14 bases in the middle.